These 28 T cell receptor beta chains were all obtained from the same sample, sequenced in a study of Ad26.COV2.S vaccination and SARS-CoV-2 variants. The table came from immunoSEQ multiplex PCR; TCRdb's copy has only in-frame clones and leaves some out. The sample includes roughly 450,000 clones, roughly 90% of them seen just once. Treatment given: roughly 18 received Ad26.COV2.S at low or high dose, single or two shots; several received placebo; per-sample allocation not given. The investigators took samples on day 63 after the first vaccine or placebo injection. The sequences come from peripheral blood, collected in a trial of Ad26.COV2.S vaccine versus placebo. These receptor sequences come from a person between 18 and 59 years old who received the Ad26.COV2.S COVID-19 vaccine or a placebo.

J is TRBJ1-1 and V is TRBV12-3 or TRBV12-4; unclear D gene. Trimming removed 2 bases from V and 0 bases from J, with 4 bases in between. The CDR3 loop spans 13 amino acids. CDR3 protein: CASSLWLNTEAFF. CDR3 DNA sequence: TGTGCCAGCAGTTTATGGTTGAACACTGAAGCTTTCTTT.

The rearrangement joins TRBV6-2 or TRBV6-3 to TRBJ2-7; D uncertain. The CDR3 has 14 amino acids. Between the trimmed V and J ends, which lost 0 bases and 5 bases, there was a span of 11 bases. The germline V gene encodes CDR1 MNHEY and CDR2 SVGEGT. CDR3 amino acids: CASSYSPGINEQYF. The CDR3, as DNA: TGTGCCAGCAGTTACTCTCCAGGTATAAACGAGCAGTACTTC.

The CDR3 DNA reads as TGTGCCAGCAGGACAGGGACCAATCAGCCCCAGCATTTT. Amino acids: CASRTGTNQPQHF. The chain is built from TRBV6-5 and TRBJ1-5; 7 bases are a match to TRBD1. Per germline, CDR1 MNHEY and CDR2 SVGAGI. Germline trimming cut 6 bases from V and 3 bases from J; bases unmatched to any gene: 2. This CDR3 is 13 amino acids long.

In DNA form, the CDR3 reads TGCGCCAGCAGCCAAGATCAGCGGGTGTCTAATGAAAAACTGTTTTTT. It is translated as CASSQDQRVSNEKLFF. The J gene is TRBJ1-4, the V gene TRBV4-1; no clear D. With 0 bases removed from V and 3 bases from J, the gap between germline ends came to 11 bases. The length of the CDR3 is 16 residues. The germline gives CDR1 MGHRA, CDR2 YSYEKL.

DNA for the CDR3: TGTGCCAGCAGCTTAGGTCAAACCAAGACCACAGATACGCAGTATTTT. Amino acids: CASSLGQTKTTDTQYF. The chain carries TRBV11-3 and TRBJ2-3; D call uncertain. Germline V gives CDR1 SGHNT, CDR2 YENEEA. The CDR3 sequence is 16 residues long. V was trimmed by 1 base and J by 2 bases, leaving 13 bases between them. Based on the CDR3 plus reference TRBV11-3 and TRBJ2-3, the full variable domain is EAGVVQSPRYKIIEKKQPVAFWCNPISGHNTLYWYLQNLGQGPELLIRYENEEAVDDSQLPKDRFSAERLKGVDSTLKIQPAELGDSAVYLCASSLGQTKTTDTQYFGPGTRLTVL.

The CDR3: CAWSRDIHTGELFF. CDR3 nucleotide sequence: TGTGCCTGGAGTAGGGACATTCACACCGGGGAGCTGTTTTTT. The V and J genes are TRBV30 and TRBJ2-2, with a weak D call TRBD1 (6 bases). Per germline, CDR1 GTSNPN and CDR2 SVGIG (reference sequence). CDR3 length equals 14 residues. The V end was cut by 2 bases, the J end by 3 bases, with 10 bases between.

The chain carries TRBV11-2 and TRBJ2-1; D gene uncertain. The V gene lost 6 bases and the J gene lost 6 bases, with 12 bases spanning the gap. This CDR3 comprises 13 residues. The germline CDR1 and CDR2 sequences are SGHAT and FQNNGV. The CDR3 DNA reads TGTGCCAGCAGGATTTATCAATTCAATGAGCAGTTCTTC. It translates to CASRIYQFNEQFF.

Only one count was recorded for this clone. The rearrangement uses TRBV7-2 and TRBJ2-5; TRBD2 agrees at 12 bases. The CDR3 runs 15 residues. Germline V gives CDR1 SGHTA, CDR2 FQGNSA. V dropped 7 bases and J dropped 4; count of bases not matched to a gene: 7. This CDR3 reads CASTQTSGSGETQYF. The CDR3 nucleotides are TGTGCCAGCACCCAGACTAGCGGGAGTGGAGAGACCCAGTACTTC.

The chain employs TRBV15 and TRBJ2-1, with D possibly being TRBD1 or TRBD2 (5 bases each). This CDR3 is built from 18 residues. Germline V gives CDR1 LNHNV, CDR2 YYDKDF (reference sequence). V was shortened by 1 base and J by 1 base, with 17 bases between the two germline ends. The CDR3 coding sequence is TGTGCCACCAGCAGAGTTTCCTTCGGGACCCTTTCCTACAATGAGCAGTTCTTC. Translating it yields CATSRVSFGTLSYNEQFF.

The gene calls are TRBV5-1 and TRBJ2-2, with TRBD2 identical over 10 bases. Germline V gene lookup returns CDR1 SGHRS and CDR2 YFSETQ. This CDR3 region has 17 residues. Germline trimming cut 0 bases from V and 1 base from J; bases unmatched to any gene: 3. In DNA, the CDR3 is TGCGCCAGCAGCTTGGTGGGACTAGCGATGAACACCGGGGAGCTGTTTTTT. Translated: CASSLVGLAMNTGELFF. Together with reference TRBV5-1 and TRBJ2-2, the CDR3 gives the full variable domain: KAGVTQTPRYLIKTRGQQVTLSCSPISGHRSVSWYQQTPGQGLQFLFEYFSETQRNKGNFPGRFSGRQFSNSRSEMNVSTLELGDSALYLCASSLVGLAMNTGELFFGEGSRLTVL.

J is TRBJ2-5 and V is TRBV5-4; possibly TRBD1 for D (6 bases). The CDR3 runs 17 residues. Trimming stripped 4 bases from V and 3 bases from J, with 22 bases between. CDR1 is SGHNT, CDR2 YYREEE, per germline (reference sequence). Here the CDR3 reads CASSPYLRGTREETQYF. The CDR3 DNA reads as TGTGCCAGCAGCCCCTACCTGAGGGGGACGAGGGAAGAGACCCAGTACTTC.

This chain links TRBV2 with TRBJ2-7; TRBD2 agrees at 7 bases. This CDR3 spans 14 amino acids. Looked up from germline, CDR1 is SNHLY and CDR2 is FYNNEI. V shed 4 bases, J shed 7 bases, and the junction held 10 bases outside the gene matches. The CDR3 bases are TGTGCCAGCAGTGTTTCGCGGGAGTGGGGAGAGCAGTACTTC. Amino acid sequence: CASSVSREWGEQYF.

As DNA, the CDR3 is TGTGCCAGCAGTTACTCGAATGCGGGGTTAGGCTCACCCCTCCACTTT. This translates into CASSYSNAGLGSPLHF. J is TRBJ1-6 and V is TRBV6-5; D not resolved. Trimming stripped 0 bases from V and 10 bases from J, with 16 bases between. This CDR3 contains 16 residues. The germline gives CDR1 MNHEY, CDR2 SVGAGI.

This chain links TRBV7-2 with TRBJ1-5; perhaps TRBD1 as D (6 bases). CDR1 SGHTA and CDR2 FQGNSA come from the germline V gene. V was shortened by 3 bases and J by 7 bases, with 16 bases between the two germline ends. The CDR3 spans 15 residues. The chain's CDR3 is CASSFLQGSQQPQHF. The CDR3 DNA sequence: TGTGCCAGCAGCTTTCTACAGGGCTCCCAACAGCCCCAGCATTTT.

The chain joins TRBV19 to TRBJ1-1; D gene unclear. V lost 6 bases, J lost 0 bases, and 20 bases lay in between. The CDR3 loop spans 17 amino acids. Germline values: CDR1 LNHDA, CDR2 SQIVND (reference sequence). The DNA of the CDR3 is TGTGCCAGTAGGGGATCCGGACTGCTTATTATGAACACTGAAGCTTTCTTT. This sequence encodes CASRGSGLLIMNTEAFF.

V usage is TRBV3-1 (or the pseudogene TRBV3-2) and J usage is TRBJ2-7, with D hard to call. V lost 6 bases and J 1 base, leaving 13 bases between the germline ends. CDR3 length: 14 residues. Germline V gene lookup returns CDR1 LGHDT and CDR2 YNNKEL (reference sequence). The CDR3 loop is CASSLDSRSYEQYF. The DNA for the CDR3 is TGTGCCAGCAGTCTTGACTCACGGTCCTACGAGCAGTACTTC.

This chain connects TRBV2 to TRBJ1-1; D remains unclear. This CDR3 has 13 amino acids. The V gene lost 6 bases and the J gene lost 0 bases, with 8 bases spanning the gap. Per germline, CDR1 SNHLY and CDR2 FYNNEI. The CDR3 coding sequence is TGTGCCAGCAGACGAGACTTGAACACTGAAGCTTTCTTT. It codes for CASRRDLNTEAFF.

The genes are TRBV28 and TRBJ2-6; perhaps D is TRBD1 or TRBD2 (6 bases each). Looked up from germline, CDR1 is MDHEN and CDR2 is SYDVKM. Deletions cut 5 bases from V and 4 bases from J, with 15 bases between. The CDR3 extends over 16 amino acids. CDR3 loop: CASSGGPGMGANVLTF. CDR3 nucleotide sequence: TGTGCCAGCAGTGGGGGGCCCGGGATGGGGGCCAACGTCCTGACTTTC.

The chain joins TRBV4-2 to TRBJ2-1; 9 bases fit TRBD1. The ends lost 2 bases at V and 8 bases at J; junction bases unmatched: 10. CDR3 size: 16 residues. Germline CDR1 and CDR2: LGHNA and YNFKEQ. CDR3 in DNA: TGTGCCAGCAGCCAAATGTGGGGGACAGGGAGCGATGAGCAGTTCTTC. It is translated as CASSQMWGTGSDEQFF.

Remarks on this clone: The sample contains more than one DNA sequence encoding this CDR3. The CDR3: CASSYGANVLTF. DNA of the CDR3: TGTGCCAGCTCTTATGGGGCCAACGTCCTGACTTTC. The V and J genes are TRBV2 and TRBJ2-6, with unresolved D. The CDR3 totals 12 residues. Trimming took 8 bases from V and 3 from J, leaving 5 bases between them. The germline CDR1 and CDR2 sequences are SNHLY and FYNNEI.

The chain has TRBV19 and TRBJ1-1; 10 positions agree with TRBD1. This CDR3 is 17 amino acids long. Germline V CDR1 and CDR2: LNHDA, SQIVND (reference sequence). With 6 bases clipped from V and 0 bases from J, the junction kept 10 bases outside the gene matches. DNA for the CDR3: TGTGCCAGTAGAGGGAGGACAGGGGGATCCGTGAACACTGAAGCTTTCTTT. Protein product: CASRGRTGGSVNTEAFF.

This clone was picked up one time. The chain recombines TRBV6-5 with TRBJ2-7; 7 bases fit TRBD1. This CDR3 has 16 amino acids. CDR1 is MNHEY and CDR2 is SVGAGI in the germline V gene. V gave up 0 bases and J gave up 0 bases; unmatched junction bases: 5. The CDR3 protein is CASSYSIQGISYEQYF. In DNA form, the CDR3 reads TGTGCCAGCAGTTACTCGATACAGGGGATCTCCTACGAGCAGTACTTC.

The chain carries TRBV18 and TRBJ1-5, with TRBD1 as a possible D gene (6 bases). CDR1 is KGHSH and CDR2 is LQKENI in the germline V gene. The V gene lost 5 bases and the J gene lost 4 bases, with 9 bases spanning the gap. CDR3 size: 13 residues. CDR3 residues: CASSTQGNQPQHF. In nucleotides, the CDR3 is TGTGCCAGCTCAACCCAGGGGAATCAGCCCCAGCATTTT.

V gene TRBV18 combines with J gene TRBJ2-2; 11 bases line up with TRBD1. Losses at the gene ends were 1 base for V and 0 bases for J; bases not matched to a gene: 4. This CDR3 region has 18 residues. Germline V lookup: CDR1 KGHSH, CDR2 LQKENI. CDR3: CASSPRVGQGANTGELFF. As DNA, the CDR3 is TGTGCCAGCTCACCACGCGTGGGACAGGGGGCGAACACCGGGGAGCTGTTTTTT.

This clone was counted once. J is TRBJ2-2 and V is TRBV5-1; D possibly matches TRBD1 or TRBD2 (6 bases each). Deletions cut 4 bases from V and 4 bases from J, with 20 bases between. The length of the CDR3 is 17 residues. Germline V lookup: CDR1 SGHRS, CDR2 YFSETQ. The CDR3 DNA is TGCGCCAGCAGCCCATTAGGGGGGACGAGAAGCACCGGGGAGCTGTTTTTT. Its translation is CASSPLGGTRSTGELFF. Drawing the rest from reference TRBV5-1 and TRBJ2-2, the complete variable domain is KAGVTQTPRYLIKTRGQQVTLSCSPISGHRSVSWYQQTPGQGLQFLFEYFSETQRNKGNFPGRFSGRQFSNSRSEMNVSTLELGDSALYLCASSPLGGTRSTGELFFGEGSRLTVL.

CDR3 amino acids: CASSLGAGTQSYNEQFF. CDR3 DNA sequence: TGTGCCAGCAGCTTGGGGGCCGGGACACAGTCCTACAATGAGCAGTTCTTC. This sequence joins TRBV5-4 and TRBJ2-1, with D possibly matching TRBD1 (6 bases). The germline CDR1 and CDR2 sequences are SGHNT and YYREEE (reference sequence). The length of the CDR3 is 17 residues. With 0 bases removed from V and 1 base from J, the gap between germline ends came to 14 bases. Drawing the rest from reference TRBV5-4 and TRBJ2-1, the complete variable domain is ETGVTQSPTHLIKTRGQQVTLRCSSQSGHNTVSWYQQALGQGPQFIFQYYREEENGRGNFPPRFSGLQFPNYSSELNVNALELDDSALYLCASSLGAGTQSYNEQFFGPGTRLTVL.

The chain combines TRBV12-5 with TRBJ2-5; D tentatively fits TRBD1 or TRBD2 (5 bases each). The V gene's germline CDR1 is LGHNT and CDR2 FRNRAP. V lost 0 bases to trimming and J lost 5 bases, with 16 bases between them. The CDR3 runs to 16 residues. Here the CDR3 DNA reads TGTGCTAGTGGTTTGGTAGCGGTGGGGGTTGGGGAGACCCAGTACTTC. It specifies CASGLVAVGVGETQYF.

This clone was detected a few times. The chain links TRBV28 to TRBJ1-5; no clear D gene. The CDR3 spans 13 residues. CDR1 is MDHEN and CDR2 is SYDVKM in the germline V gene. V dropped 6 bases and J dropped 0 bases, with 6 bases sitting between them. The CDR3 DNA sequence: TGTGCCAGCAGCAGCTATAGCAATCAGCCCCAGCATTTT. Its translation: CASSSYSNQPQHF.